The rows below give T cell receptor beta chains drawn from one sample of a study of blood T cell repertoires in COVID-19. Some clones are missing from TCRdb's copy, which holds only in-frame ones; the method was immunoSEQ multiplex PCR. This table holds around 250,000 clones, 65% to 85% found once. Material: PBMCs or T cells enriched from blood (not recorded which). The receptors were gathered from a man aged 45-65 years who had recovered from COVID-19. Both conserved end residues are part of each CDR3. D genes are given only for firm matches. Rows give clone size only sometimes, using once, few, many, or a class for an expanded clone.

TRBV19	17	.	TRBJ2-3	.	CASSMQGGRGARDTQYF	TGTGCCAGTAGTATGCAGGGAGGCAGGGGGGCGCGAGATACGCAGTATTTT
TRBV3-1/TRBV3-2	12	TRBD2	TRBJ2-4	.	CASSHAGDIQYF	TGTGCCAGCAGCCACGCGGGGGACATTCAGTACTTC
TRBV5-6	14	TRBD1	TRBJ1-2	once	CASSPDRGQGGYTF	TGTGCCAGCAGCCCGGACAGGGGGCAGGGTGGCTACACCTTC
TRBV5-8	15	.	TRBJ2-7	.	CASSIKVDRLYEQYF	TGTGCCAGCAGCATAAAGGTCGACAGGCTATACGAGCAGTACTTC
TRBV3-1/TRBV3-2	15	TRBD1	TRBJ1-5	.	CASSPTGNSNQPQHF	TGTGCCAGCAGCCCGACAGGGAATAGCAATCAGCCCCAGCATTTT
TRBV19	14	.	TRBJ1-4	.	CASSTGVVSEKLFF	TGTGCCAGTAGTACAGGGGTGGTTAGTGAAAAACTGTTTTTT
TRBV5-4	14	TRBD1	TRBJ2-1	.	CASSPTGGQYEQFF	TGTGCCAGCAGCCCGACAGGGGGGCAGTATGAGCAGTTCTTC
TRBV3-1/TRBV3-2	15	TRBD1	TRBJ1-2	.	CASSLTGTGTHGYTF	TGTGCCAGCAGCCTCACCGGGACAGGGACTCATGGCTACACCTTC
TRBV5-1	14	.	TRBJ1-1	.	CASSLVGVDTEAFF	TGCGCCAGCAGCTTGGTCGGGGTTGACACTGAAGCTTTCTTT
TRBV7-2	16	.	TRBJ1-1	.	CASSSRRQSMNTEAFF	TGTGCCAGCAGCTCGAGGCGACAGTCGATGAACACTGAAGCTTTCTTT
TRBV29-1	13	.	TRBJ1-3	.	CSVARNSGNTIYF	TGCAGCGTTGCCAGAAACTCTGGAAACACCATATATTTT
TRBV7-9	15	.	TRBJ1-4	.	CASSIGLATNEKLFF	TGTGCCAGCAGCATTGGACTCGCAACTAATGAAAAACTGTTTTTT
TRBV7-3	15	TRBD2	TRBJ2-5	.	CASSWGLRYQETQYF	TGTGCCAGCAGCTGGGGACTAAGGTACCAAGAGACCCAGTACTTC
TRBV7-3	13	TRBD1	TRBJ1-4	.	CDTAPTGNEKLFF	TGTGATACCGCACCGACAGGGAATGAAAAACTGTTTTTT
TRBV19	15	.	TRBJ2-3	.	CASRRRGANTDTQYF	TGTGCCAGTAGGAGACGGGGGGCGAACACAGATACGCAGTATTTT
TRBV11-2	15	TRBD1	TRBJ2-2	.	CASSFTGANTGELFF	TGTGCCAGCAGCTTTACAGGGGCAAACACCGGGGAGCTGTTTTTT
TRBV11-2	16	TRBD1	TRBJ1-3	.	CASTLNEGAYGNTIYF	TGTGCCAGCACCTTAAACGAGGGGGCATACGGAAACACCATATATTTT
TRBV5-1	13	.	TRBJ1-1	.	CASSLTGAEQAFF	TGCGCCAGCAGCCTGACAGGAGCAGAACAAGCTTTCTTT
TRBV3-1/TRBV3-2	16	TRBD1	TRBJ2-4	.	CASSPPGQRAKNIQYF	TGTGCCAGCAGCCCCCCGGGACAGCGAGCCAAAAACATTCAGTACTTC
TRBV4-3	17	.	TRBJ1-3	once	CASSQDNSKSSGNTIYF	TGCGCCAGCAGCCAAGATAACAGCAAGAGCTCTGGAAACACCATATATTTT
TRBV5-1	14	.	TRBJ1-4	.	CASSVGGGGEKLFF	TGCGCCAGCAGCGTGGGTGGGGGCGGTGAAAAACTGTTTTTT
TRBV4-1	18	TRBD1	TRBJ1-4	.	CASSQVVGQAVSNEKLFF	TGCGCCAGCAGCCAAGTCGTGGGACAGGCTGTGTCTAATGAAAAACTGTTTTTT
TRBV10-1	12	TRBD1	TRBJ1-5	.	CASGQDYQPQHF	TGCGCCAGCGGACAGGATTATCAGCCCCAGCATTTT
TRBV11-2	17	TRBD2	TRBJ2-7	.	CASSPLAGGPGSYEQYF	TGTGCCAGCAGCCCACTAGCGGGAGGGCCGGGCTCCTACGAGCAGTACTTC
TRBV5-4	15	TRBD2	TRBJ2-2	.	CASSPRDYNTGELFF	TGTGCCAGCAGCCCCCGGGACTACAACACCGGGGAGCTGTTTTTT
TRBV3-1/TRBV3-2	14	.	TRBJ1-1	once	CASSPAGGRGGAFF	TGTGCCAGCAGCCCAGCCGGCGGCCGGGGGGGAGCTTTCTTT
TRBV6-5	15	.	TRBJ1-5	few	CASSSNFGGNQPQHF	TGTGCCAGCAGCTCCAATTTCGGAGGCAATCAGCCCCAGCATTTT
TRBV7-9	15	.	TRBJ1-6	few	CASSLQPRADSPLHF	TGTGCCAGCAGCTTACAGCCCAGAGCGGATTCACCCCTCCACTTT
TRBV19	13	.	TRBJ1-2	once	CASSIRQPYGYTF	TGTGCCAGTAGTATCCGACAGCCCTATGGCTACACCTTC
TRBV30	13	.	TRBJ1-2	.	CAWGQTTNYGYTF	TGTGCCTGGGGACAGACTACCAACTATGGCTACACCTTC
TRBV10-3	13	.	TRBJ2-5	.	CAIRGGDWETQYF	TGTGCCATCCGGGGCGGGGATTGGGAGACCCAGTACTTC
TRBV6-5	14	.	TRBJ2-7	.	CASTPGQQFREQYF	TGTGCCAGCACCCCGGGACAACAGTTTCGGGAGCAGTACTTC
TRBV5-6	15	TRBD2	TRBJ2-7	.	CASSARLAGGYEQYF	TGTGCCAGCAGCGCTAGACTAGCGGGGGGCTACGAGCAGTACTTC
TRBV15	19	.	TRBJ2-1	.	CATSRVGGGLITSYNEQFF	TGTGCCACCAGCAGAGTAGGGGGGGGCCTTATAACCTCCTACAATGAGCAGTTCTTC
TRBV5-4	14	TRBD2	TRBJ2-7	.	CATASGGGSYEQYF	TGTGCAACAGCGTCGGGAGGGGGTTCCTACGAGCAGTACTTC
TRBV7-6	17	TRBD2	TRBJ2-1	few	CASSLAGLAGGHNEQFF	TGTGCCAGCAGCTTAGCGGGACTAGCGGGGGGGCACAATGAGCAGTTCTTC
TRBV2	14	TRBD1	TRBJ2-7	.	CASALTGRPYEQYF	TGTGCCAGTGCCCTGACAGGGCGGCCCTACGAGCAGTACTTC
TRBV27	17	TRBD1	TRBJ1-1	.	CASSLARGTGRLGEAFF	TGTGCCAGCAGTTTGGCGAGGGGGACAGGCCGTCTCGGTGAAGCTTTCTTT
TRBV29-1	13	.	TRBJ1-5	.	CSVRDHSNQPQHF	TGCAGCGTCCGAGATCATAGCAATCAGCCCCAGCATTTT
TRBV19	14	TRBD1	TRBJ2-7	once	CASSMKDRDHEQYF	TGTGCCAGTAGTATGAAGGACAGGGACCACGAGCAGTACTTC
TRBV25-1	14	.	TRBJ1-4	.	CASLSGGISEKLFF	TGTGCCAGCTTGTCAGGAGGCATAAGTGAAAAACTGTTTTTT
TRBV30	16	TRBD2	TRBJ2-3	once	CAWSALPSGSTDTQYF	TGTGCCTGGAGTGCTTTGCCTAGCGGGAGCACAGATACGCAGTATTTT
TRBV28	12	.	TRBJ2-7	.	CASSSQSDAEYF	TGTGCCAGCAGTTCCCAATCCGACGCGGAGTACTTC
TRBV5-6	17	TRBD2	TRBJ2-7	once	CASSLGLAGTLSYEQYF	TGTGCCAGCAGCTTGGGACTAGCGGGGACCCTCTCCTACGAGCAGTACTTC
TRBV7-2	14	TRBD1	TRBJ1-5	.	CASSDTGGIQPQHF	TGTGCCAGCAGCGATACAGGGGGCATTCAGCCCCAGCATTTT
TRBV7-3	15	.	TRBJ2-1	few	CASSLSSVLRNEQFF	TGTGCCAGCAGCTTAAGTAGCGTTTTACGCAATGAGCAGTTCTTC
TRBV5-1	16	TRBD2	TRBJ2-1	.	CASSLFASGRGDEQFF	TGCGCCAGCAGCTTGTTCGCTAGCGGGAGGGGGGATGAGCAGTTCTTC
TRBV3-1/TRBV3-2	13	TRBD2	TRBJ2-4	.	CASSQLGEGIQYF	TGTGCCAGCAGCCAGTTAGGGGAGGGCATTCAGTACTTC
TRBV28	13	.	TRBJ1-4	.	CASTVGGNEKLFF	TGTGCCAGCACAGTGGGGGGAAACGAAAAACTGTTTTTT
TRBV28	15	.	TRBJ2-1	.	CASSPSGSWSNEQFF	TGTGCCAGCAGTCCAAGCGGGTCTTGGTCCAATGAGCAGTTCTTC
TRBV10-2	13	TRBD1	TRBJ1-5	.	CATRQGGNQPQHF	TGCGCCACCCGACAGGGCGGCAATCAGCCCCAGCATTTT
TRBV18	16	TRBD1	TRBJ1-2	.	CASSSDAGTGGHGYTF	TGTGCCAGCTCCTCGGATGCCGGGACAGGGGGCCATGGCTACACCTTC
TRBV10-3	13	.	TRBJ2-7	.	CAIKAGEQNEQYF	TGTGCCATCAAGGCAGGGGAGCAAAACGAGCAGTACTTC
TRBV4-3	17	TRBD1	TRBJ2-5	.	CASSRGPGTGRQETQYF	TGCGCCAGCAGCCGCGGTCCCGGGACAGGGAGGCAAGAGACCCAGTACTTC
TRBV19	15	.	TRBJ2-3	.	CASRLTGRSPDTQYF	TGTGCCAGTAGGTTAACGGGAAGGAGCCCAGATACGCAGTATTTT
TRBV3-1/TRBV3-2	16	.	TRBJ2-1	.	CASSQDGGSVRNEQFF	TGTGCCAGCAGCCAAGATGGAGGTTCCGTACGAAATGAGCAGTTCTTC
TRBV9	14	TRBD2	TRBJ2-5	.	CASSPGGAVETQYF	TGTGCCAGCAGCCCCGGGGGGGCCGTTGAGACCCAGTACTTC